What follows is one TCR beta chain and its context. The entry originates in a study of CD4 and CD8 cells across lung adenocarcinoma regions. TCRdb reprocessed the PCR reads via MiXCR and lists one record per CDR3 protein. The repertoire includes over 2,500 distinct CDR3 sequences, 35% to 60% of them detected once, and approximately 48% sits in the top ten. This CDR3 spans 15 amino acids. Germline CDR1 is DFQATT and CDR2 is SNEGSKA (reference sequence). The ends lost 5 bases at V and 4 bases at J; junction bases unmatched: 11. Localized lung adenocarcinoma, a non-small cell lung cancer, affected the donors.

The chain links TRBV20-1 to TRBJ2-1, with 7 bases aligning to TRBD2. This sequence originates from a male donor with lung adenocarcinoma. The CD4 and CD8 labels of this study may be unreliable. The sequenced material came from CD8+ T cells from the center of a lung tumor. The CDR3 DNA reads as TGCAGTGCTTCGTCGGGCGGGGGATTTTACAATGAGCAGTTCTTC. It encodes CSASSGGGFYNEQFF.